What follows is one T cell receptor (beta chain) and its context. Its antigen remains unidentified. In each case, RNA was isolated and then reverse transcribed into cDNA as the sequencing template. Profiling relied on immunoSEQ multiplex PCR, and the TCRdb table lists in-frame clones only, not all of them. The repertoire has about 270,000 clones, around three fifths of them found once; the top ten carry more than 0.85%. CDR3 length: 14 residues. After removal of 5 bases from V and 7 bases from J, the junction contained 10 bases not matched to a gene. The germline gives CDR1 GTSNPN, CDR2 SVGIG (reference sequence). Documented treatment: oral pan-JAK inhibitor, 5-10 mg twice daily. The data were taken from a study of CD8+ T cells in alopecia areata. General study results and limits: Scalp sample sequencing also detects resident alphabeta T cells of normal skin.

The sequence derives from a human donor with alopecia areata. V gene TRBV30 combines with J gene TRBJ2-2; TRBD1 aligns across 7 bases. This material consisted of CD4+ T cells sorted from blood, taken around week 52, from a patient treated with tofacitinib. The CDR3 bases are TGTGCCTGGGGAACACAGGGGTCGCGCGGGGAGCTGTTTTTT. Translation: CAWGTQGSRGELFF. Drawing the rest from reference TRBV30 and TRBJ2-2, the complete variable domain is SQTIHQWPATLVQPVGSPLSLECTVEGTSNPNLYWYRQAAGRGLQLLFYSVGIGQISSEVPQNLSASRPQDRQFILSSKKLLLSDSGFYLCAWGTQGSRGELFFGEGSRLTVL.